This TCR beta chain was captured in a study of shared clonotypes between healthy human individuals. Study overall: With ages of 18 to 49, the donors were a couple of women and a few men.

This clone was detected only once. CDR1 SGHRS and CDR2 YFSETQ come from the germline V gene. This CDR3 region has 13 residues. Deletions cut 0 bases from V and 4 bases from J, with 5 bases between. Produced via immunoSEQ multiplex PCR; TCRdb's table is partial and in-frame only. The profile shows 400,000 to 550,000 clones, around three quarters of them singletons. The sequenced material came from PBMCs. The chain recombines TRBV5-1 with TRBJ2-1; the D is unclear. This clonotype was sampled from a woman in her forties in good health. Some clones in this sample may be carry-over from other donors' samples. The CDR3 loop reads CASSLGAYNEQFF. The CDR3 DNA reads TGCGCCAGCAGCTTGGGGGCGTACAATGAGCAGTTCTTC.